The 27 T cell receptor beta chains reported below all come from one sample, sequenced in a study of T cell responses to AZD1222 COVID-19 vaccine. The table came from immunoSEQ multiplex PCR; TCRdb's copy has only in-frame clones and leaves some out. The table includes about 140,000 clones, less than 95% detected once. The starting material was peripheral blood, obtained 28 days after the second AZD1222 dose. Receptors originate from an adult who received the AZD1222 COVID-19 vaccine.

The chain couples TRBV19 to TRBJ2-3; D gene unclear. CDR1 is LNHDA, CDR2 SQIVND, per germline (reference sequence). The V and J ends lost 5 bases and 2 bases respectively, with 14 bases between them. This CDR3 is built from 15 residues. The CDR3 sequence is CASSPVDLNTDTQYF. CDR3 coding DNA: TGTGCCAGTAGTCCAGTGGATTTAAACACAGATACGCAGTATTTT.

This chain joins TRBV27 and TRBJ2-3; D is perhaps TRBD1 (6 bases). There are 16 residues in the CDR3. V was trimmed by 0 bases and J by 0 bases, leaving 10 bases between them. Germline CDR1 MNHEY, CDR2 SMNVEV (reference sequence). The CDR3 loop is CASSLSSGASTDTQYF. The CDR3 bases are TGTGCCAGCAGTTTATCTTCAGGGGCTAGCACAGATACGCAGTATTTT.

The chain is built from TRBV2 and TRBJ2-7; 8 bases map to TRBD1. V was pared by 5 bases and J by 1 base, with 10 bases of the junction left unmatched. CDR3 size: 16 residues. Germline-derived CDR1 and CDR2 are SNHLY and FYNNEI. The CDR3 sequence is CASSPPYGTGSYEQYF. The CDR3 DNA sequence: TGTGCCAGCAGTCCCCCCTATGGGACAGGTTCCTACGAGCAGTACTTC.

The chain joins TRBV5-1 to TRBJ1-4; D not resolved. Germline V gives CDR1 SGHRS, CDR2 YFSETQ. CDR3 size: 14 residues. Trimming took off 4 bases at V and 7 bases at J, with 14 bases between the two ends. Written as DNA, the CDR3 is TGCGCCAGCAGCCAAGGGATAAAAGGTGAAAAACTGTTTTTT. This gives the protein CASSQGIKGEKLFF.

The J gene is TRBJ1-5, the V gene TRBV2; D not resolved. The CDR3 runs 12 residues. Trimming took 3 bases from V and 11 from J, leaving 11 bases between them. Germline CDR1 SNHLY, CDR2 FYNNEI. The CDR3 DNA is TGTGCCAGCAGTGATGACACCGGGGCCCAGCATTTT. Protein product: CASSDDTGAQHF.

The V gene is TRBV7-2, the J gene TRBJ2-5; D gene unclear. The CDR3 is 14 amino acids. In germline, CDR1 is SGHTA, CDR2 FQGNSA. V lost 1 base, J lost 5 bases, and 11 bases lay in between. CDR3 in DNA: TGTGCCAGCAGCTTAGGGCTCAGACCCGAGACCCAGTACTTC. Translating gives CASSLGLRPETQYF.

CDR3 in amino acids: CASSPSWELFF. DNA of the CDR3: TGTGCCAGCAGTCCTAGTTGGGAGCTGTTTTTT. This chain links TRBV2 with TRBJ2-2; D gene uncertain. CDR1 and CDR2 from the germline V gene are SNHLY and FYNNEI. This CDR3 is 11 amino acids long. Trimming shortened V by 5 bases and J by 9 bases, and 7 bases separated the two germline ends. Combining the CDR3 with reference TRBV2 and TRBJ2-2 gives the whole variable domain EPEVTQTPSHQVTQMGQEVILRCVPISNHLYFYWYRQILGQKVEFLVSFYNNEISEKSEIFDDQFSVERPDGSNFTLKIRSTKLEDSAMYFCASSPSWELFFGEGSRLTVL.

The rearrangement joins TRBV29-1 to TRBJ2-7; D possibly corresponds to TRBD2 (5 bases). Germline-derived CDR1 and CDR2 are SQVTM and ANQGSEA. CDR3 length equals 11 residues. V shed 6 bases and J shed 3 bases, with 9 bases lying between them. This chain's CDR3 is CSVADYYEQYF. CDR3 bases: TGCAGCGTAGCGGATTACTACGAGCAGTACTTC.

This sequence joins TRBV6-5 and TRBJ1-6; 7 nucleotides agree with TRBD1. Germline V gives CDR1 MNHEY, CDR2 SVGAGI. CDR3 length: 15 residues. The junction had 6 bases not matched to a gene; V was cut back by 6 bases and J by 4 bases. The CDR3 loop is CASRGQVLYNSPLHF. DNA for the CDR3: TGTGCCAGCAGAGGACAGGTTCTATATAATTCACCCCTCCACTTT.

This rearrangement joins TRBV6-6 to TRBJ2-2; D is unclear. V gave up 5 bases and J gave up 6 bases, with 7 bases separating them. The CDR3 consists of 12 residues. Germline V gene data show CDR1 as MNHNY and CDR2 as SVGAGI (reference sequence). The CDR3 DNA is TGTGCCAGCAGTCCAAGTCCCGGGGAGCTGTTTTTT. Protein: CASSPSPGELFF.

Written as DNA, the CDR3 is TGTGCCAGCAGTTATCAGGGGGGCGTTGGCTACACCTTC. Translated: CASSYQGGVGYTF. The chain has TRBV6-1 and TRBJ1-2, with TRBD1 matching 7 bases. V dropped 5 bases and J dropped 7; count of bases not matched to a gene: 7. The V gene's germline CDR1 is MNHNS and CDR2 SASEGT. This CDR3 contains 13 residues.

This clone was counted between two and nine times. V is TRBV9 and J is TRBJ2-1; 8 bases are a match to TRBD2. There are 16 residues in the CDR3. The germline gives CDR1 SGDLS, CDR2 YYNGEE. V lost 3 bases and J lost 12; bases outside the gene matches: 17. Here the CDR3 DNA reads TGTGCCAGCAGCGAGGGTAGCGGGACGGCGGTAAGAGGGCAGTTCTTC. Translated: CASSEGSGTAVRGQFF.

The genes are TRBV4-2 and TRBJ2-2, with 11 bases matching TRBD2. The germline gives CDR1 LGHNA, CDR2 YNFKEQ. The V segment lost 0 bases and the J segment 6 bases; nucleotides outside the gene matches: 6. The CDR3 is 17 amino acids. CDR3 protein: CASSQELAGGRAGELFF. The CDR3 DNA follows: TGTGCCAGCAGCCAAGAGCTAGCGGGAGGCCGGGCCGGGGAGCTGTTTTTT.

The V and J genes are TRBV7-9 and TRBJ1-4; no firm D call. Per germline, CDR1 SEHNR and CDR2 FQNEAQ (reference sequence). This CDR3 has 15 amino acids. Trimming removed 4 bases at V and 0 bases at J, with 9 bases between. The DNA for the CDR3 is TGTGCCAGCAGCTCCTCAGGTGCAACTAATGAAAAACTGTTTTTT. It yields the protein CASSSSGATNEKLFF. Complete variable domain (other parts from reference TRBV7-9 and TRBJ1-4): DTGVSQNPRHKITKRGQNVTFRCDPISEHNRLYWYRQTLGQGPEFLTYFQNEAQLEKSRLLSDRFSAERPKGSFSTLEIQRTEQGDSAMYLCASSSSGATNEKLFFGSGTQLSVL.

The J gene is TRBJ2-3, the V gene TRBV7-2; no clear D. The CDR3 extends over 14 amino acids. Trimming pared 2 bases from V and 2 bases from J, leaving 8 bases between. Germline V gives CDR1 SGHTA, CDR2 FQGNSA. The CDR3 reads CASSLKVSTDTQYF. The DNA of the CDR3 is TGTGCCAGCAGCTTAAAGGTGTCCACAGATACGCAGTATTTT.

The chain couples TRBV4-2 to TRBJ2-7; D unresolved. Trimming stripped 0 bases from V and 6 bases from J, with 9 bases between. There are 13 residues in the CDR3. The germline V gene encodes CDR1 LGHNA and CDR2 YNFKEQ. CDR3: CASSQDGPGEQYF. The CDR3 coding sequence is TGTGCCAGCAGCCAAGACGGGCCCGGCGAGCAGTACTTC.

This chain joins TRBV6-5 and TRBJ2-7; 10 positions match TRBD1. After removal of 5 bases from V and 0 bases from J, the junction contained 4 bases not matched to a gene. Germline CDR1 and CDR2: MNHEY and SVGAGI. CDR3 length: 15 residues. CDR3 sequence (DNA): TGTGCCAGCAGTCACCGGGACAGGGGCTCCTACGAGCAGTACTTC. This codes for CASSHRDRGSYEQYF.

The V call is TRBV30, the J call TRBJ2-7; D might be TRBD2 (6 bases). V was trimmed by 1 base and J by 3 bases, leaving 13 bases between them. Germline lookup yields CDR1 GTSNPN and CDR2 SVGIG (reference sequence). CDR3 length: 14 amino acids. The DNA for the CDR3 is TGTGCCTGGAGTGCCCTTTGGGGAGGCTACGAGCAGTACTTC. It yields the protein CAWSALWGGYEQYF.

V gene TRBV3-1 (or the pseudogene TRBV3-2) combines with J gene TRBJ2-3, with 10 bases identical to TRBD2. The CDR3 is 17 residues long. In germline, CDR1 is LGHDT, CDR2 YNNKEL (reference sequence). The junction had 12 bases not matched to a gene; V was cut back by 3 bases and J by 6 bases. CDR3: CASSHAPTSGPTDTQYF. For the CDR3, the DNA is TGTGCCAGCAGCCATGCCCCGACTAGCGGGCCGACGGATACGCAGTATTTT.

CDR3 in amino acids: CASSQGAGDQPQHF. The CDR3 DNA follows: TGTGCCAGCAGCCAAGGGGCAGGGGATCAGCCCCAGCATTTT. This chain connects TRBV3-1 (or the pseudogene TRBV3-2) to TRBJ1-5; a weak D match, TRBD1 (6 bases). CDR3 length equals 14 residues. Germline V CDR1 and CDR2: LGHDT, YNNKEL (reference sequence). With 1 base removed from V and 5 bases from J, the gap between germline ends came to 9 bases.

The DNA of the CDR3 is TGCAGCGTTGATCAACTGACCGGAGACTATGGCTACACCTTC. This codes for CSVDQLTGDYGYTF. The V and J genes are TRBV29-1 and TRBJ1-2; D gene uncertain. Trimming stripped 3 bases from V and 3 bases from J, with 14 bases between. Germline CDR1 reads SQVTM; CDR2 reads ANQGSEA. The CDR3 is 14 amino acids. Using reference TRBV29-1 and TRBJ1-2 for the parts outside the CDR3, the full variable domain is SAVISQKPSRDICQRGTSLTIQCQVDSQVTMMFWYRQQPGQSLTLIATANQGSEATYESGFVIDKFPISRPNLTFSTLTVSNMSPEDSSIYLCSVDQLTGDYGYTFGSGTRLTVV.

This sequence joins TRBV9 and TRBJ2-7, with a weak D call TRBD1 (7 bases). V lost 0 bases and J 7 bases, leaving 14 bases between the germline ends. This CDR3 spans 14 amino acids. CDR1 SGDLS and CDR2 YYNGEE come from the germline V gene. The CDR3 sequence is CASSVGPQGGEQYF. The CDR3 region has the DNA TGTGCCAGCAGCGTAGGTCCCCAGGGGGGTGAGCAGTACTTC. Combining the CDR3 with reference TRBV9 and TRBJ2-7 gives the whole variable domain DSGVTQTPKHLITATGQRVTLRCSPRSGDLSVYWYQQSLDQGLQFLIQYYNGEERAKGNILERFSAQQFPDLHSELNLSSLELGDSALYFCASSVGPQGGEQYFGPGTRLTVT.

V and J are TRBV2 and TRBJ2-7; 14 bases fit TRBD2. This CDR3 comprises 16 residues. The V gene's germline CDR1 is SNHLY and CDR2 FYNNEI. V lost 0 bases, J lost 4 bases, and 2 bases stayed unmatched. CDR3 protein: CASSEARTSGRYEQYF. The DNA for the CDR3 is TGTGCCAGCAGTGAAGCGCGGACTAGCGGGAGGTACGAGCAGTACTTC.

The chain combines TRBV6-5 with TRBJ1-6; D remains ambiguous. V lost 7 bases to trimming and J lost 7 bases, with 17 bases between them. The germline CDR1 and CDR2 sequences are MNHEY and SVGAGI. The CDR3 sequence is 15 residues long. In DNA form, the CDR3 reads TGTGCCAGCACCTCAGCGCGACTTTTAAATTCACCCCTCCACTTT. This codes for CASTSARLLNSPLHF.

The V and J genes are TRBV15 and TRBJ1-5; 10 nucleotides agree with TRBD1. Trimming at V came to 5 bases and at J to 3 bases, leaving 10 bases not matched to a gene. Per the germline V gene, CDR1 is LNHNV and CDR2 is YYDKDF (reference sequence). The CDR3 loop spans 17 amino acids. In nucleotides, the CDR3 is TGTGCCACCAGCGGCTTGACAGGGGGCTTTGTCAATCAGCCCCAGCATTTT. It yields the protein CATSGLTGGFVNQPQHF.

The chain carries TRBV9 and TRBJ2-1, with 9 bases matching TRBD2. Germline loops: CDR1 SGDLS, CDR2 YYNGEE. Trimming removed 4 bases from V and 16 bases from J; junction bases left unmatched: 9. This CDR3 spans 12 amino acids. This chain's CDR3 is CASSSSSGSQFF. CDR3 nucleotides: TGTGCCAGCAGCTCGAGTAGCGGGAGCCAATTCTTC.

J is TRBJ1-5 and V is TRBV6-5; D is possibly TRBD1 (6 bases). V was trimmed by 6 bases and J by 4 bases, leaving 13 bases between them. The germline CDR1 and CDR2 sequences are MNHEY and SVGAGI. CDR3 length: 14 amino acids. The CDR3 region is CASRPGVRNQPQHF. In nucleotides, the CDR3 is TGTGCCAGCAGACCAGGGGTTAGGAATCAGCCCCAGCATTTT.